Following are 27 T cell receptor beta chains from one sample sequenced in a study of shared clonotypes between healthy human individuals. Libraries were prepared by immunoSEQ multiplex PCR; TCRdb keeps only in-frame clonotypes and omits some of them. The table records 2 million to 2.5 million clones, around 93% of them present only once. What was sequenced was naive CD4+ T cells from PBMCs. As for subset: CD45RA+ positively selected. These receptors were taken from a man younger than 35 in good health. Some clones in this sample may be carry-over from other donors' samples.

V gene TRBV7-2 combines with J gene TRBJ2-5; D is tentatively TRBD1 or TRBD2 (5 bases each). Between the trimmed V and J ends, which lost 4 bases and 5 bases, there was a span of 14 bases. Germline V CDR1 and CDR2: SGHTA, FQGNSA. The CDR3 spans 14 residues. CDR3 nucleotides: TGTGCCAGCAGCTCAGCCGGGTGGGGGGAGACCCAGTACTTC. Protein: CASSSAGWGETQYF.

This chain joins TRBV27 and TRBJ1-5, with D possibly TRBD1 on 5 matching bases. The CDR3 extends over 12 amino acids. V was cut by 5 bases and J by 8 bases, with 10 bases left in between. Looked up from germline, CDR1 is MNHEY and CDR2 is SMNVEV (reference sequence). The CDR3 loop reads CASSPWGEPQHF. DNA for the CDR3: TGTGCCAGCAGTCCCTGGGGCGAGCCCCAGCATTTT.

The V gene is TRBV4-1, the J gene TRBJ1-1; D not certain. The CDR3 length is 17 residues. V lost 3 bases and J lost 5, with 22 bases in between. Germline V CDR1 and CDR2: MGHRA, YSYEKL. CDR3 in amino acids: CASSQLDRPQRRTEAFF. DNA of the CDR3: TGCGCCAGCAGCCAGCTTGACCGACCCCAAAGACGGACTGAAGCTTTCTTT.

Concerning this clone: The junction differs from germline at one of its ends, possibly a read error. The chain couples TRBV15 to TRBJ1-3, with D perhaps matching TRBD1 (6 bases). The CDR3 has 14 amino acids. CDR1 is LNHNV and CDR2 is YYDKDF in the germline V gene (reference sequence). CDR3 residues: CATSRDQGRGGVDF. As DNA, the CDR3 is TGTGCCACCAGCAGAGATCAGGGCAGGGGAGGTGTAGATTTT.

CDR3 protein: CASRGDSSEAFF. The CDR3, as DNA: TGTGCCAGCAGGGGGGACAGCTCTGAAGCTTTCTTT. This rearrangement joins TRBV2 to TRBJ1-1; TRBD1 aligns across 7 bases. In germline, CDR1 is SNHLY, CDR2 FYNNEI. The CDR3 has 12 residues. V dropped 6 bases and J dropped 6; count of bases not matched to a gene: 4.

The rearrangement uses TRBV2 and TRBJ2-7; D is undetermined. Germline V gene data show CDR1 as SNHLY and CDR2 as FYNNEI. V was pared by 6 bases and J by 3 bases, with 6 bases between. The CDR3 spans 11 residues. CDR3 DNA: TGTGCCAGCAGGGTATACTACGAGCAGTACTTC. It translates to CASRVYYEQYF.

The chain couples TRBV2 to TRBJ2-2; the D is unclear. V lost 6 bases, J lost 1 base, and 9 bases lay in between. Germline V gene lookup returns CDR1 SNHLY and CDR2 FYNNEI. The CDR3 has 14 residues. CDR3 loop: CASRNYQNTGELFF. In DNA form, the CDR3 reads TGTGCCAGCAGGAATTACCAGAACACCGGGGAGCTGTTTTTT.

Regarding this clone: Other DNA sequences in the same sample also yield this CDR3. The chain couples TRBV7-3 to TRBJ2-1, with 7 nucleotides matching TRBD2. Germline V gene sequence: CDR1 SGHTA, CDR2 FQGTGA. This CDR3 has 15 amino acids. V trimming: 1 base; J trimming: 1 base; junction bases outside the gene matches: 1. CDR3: CASSLSGRSYNEQFF. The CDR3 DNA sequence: TGTGCCAGCAGCTTAAGCGGGAGATCCTACAATGAGCAGTTCTTC. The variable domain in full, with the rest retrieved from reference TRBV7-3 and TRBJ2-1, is GAGVSQTPSNKVTEKGKYVELRCDPISGHTALYWYRQSLGQGPEFLIYFQGTGAADDSGLPNDRFFAVRPEGSVSTLKIQRTERGDSAVYLCASSLSGRSYNEQFFGPGTRLTVL.

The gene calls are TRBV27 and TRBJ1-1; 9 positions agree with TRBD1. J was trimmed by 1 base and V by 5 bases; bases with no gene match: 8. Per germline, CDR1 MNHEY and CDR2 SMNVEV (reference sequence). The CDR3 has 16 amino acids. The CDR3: CASSPPLTGGNTEAFF. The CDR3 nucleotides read TGTGCCAGCAGTCCCCCCCTGACAGGGGGGAACACTGAAGCTTTCTTT.

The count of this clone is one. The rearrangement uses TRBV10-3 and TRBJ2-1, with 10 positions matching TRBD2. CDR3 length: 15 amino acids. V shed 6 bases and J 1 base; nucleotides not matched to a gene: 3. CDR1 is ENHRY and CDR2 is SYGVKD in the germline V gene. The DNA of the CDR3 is TGTGCCATCAGGGCTAGCGGGAGTTCCTACAATGAGCAGTTCTTC. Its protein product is CAIRASGSSYNEQFF.

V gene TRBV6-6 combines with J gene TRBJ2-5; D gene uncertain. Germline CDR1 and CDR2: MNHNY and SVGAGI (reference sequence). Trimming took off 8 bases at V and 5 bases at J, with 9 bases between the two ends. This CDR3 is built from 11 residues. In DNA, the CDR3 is TGTGCCAGCGCCTTGGGGGAGACCCAGTACTTC. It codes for CASALGETQYF.

This CDR3 is CSVHRGFTDTQYF. CDR3 nucleotide sequence: TGCAGCGTTCACCGCGGATTCACAGATACGCAGTATTTT. The gene calls are TRBV29-1 and TRBJ2-3; D ambiguous. Deletions cut 5 bases from V and 2 bases from J, with 11 bases between. The CDR3 is 13 amino acids. Germline V gene sequence: CDR1 SQVTM, CDR2 ANQGSEA.

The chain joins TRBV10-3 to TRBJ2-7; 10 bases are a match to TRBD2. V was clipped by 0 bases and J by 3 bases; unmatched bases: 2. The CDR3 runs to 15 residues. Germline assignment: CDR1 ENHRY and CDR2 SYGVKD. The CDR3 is CAISESASGSYEQYF. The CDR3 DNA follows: TGTGCCATCAGTGAGTCGGCTAGCGGGAGCTACGAGCAGTACTTC.

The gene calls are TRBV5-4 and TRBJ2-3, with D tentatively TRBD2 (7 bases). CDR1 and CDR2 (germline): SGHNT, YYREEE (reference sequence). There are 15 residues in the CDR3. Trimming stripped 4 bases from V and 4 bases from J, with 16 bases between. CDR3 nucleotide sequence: TGTGCCAGCAGCACGGGGGGCCCTTACTCAGATACGCAGTATTTT. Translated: CASSTGGPYSDTQYF.

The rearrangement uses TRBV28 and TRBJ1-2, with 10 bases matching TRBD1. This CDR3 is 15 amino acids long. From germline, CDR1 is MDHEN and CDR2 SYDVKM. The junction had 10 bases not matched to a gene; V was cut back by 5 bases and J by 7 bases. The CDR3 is CASSPTGGALRGYTF. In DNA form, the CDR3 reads TGTGCCAGCAGTCCGACAGGGGGCGCTTTGCGTGGCTACACCTTC.

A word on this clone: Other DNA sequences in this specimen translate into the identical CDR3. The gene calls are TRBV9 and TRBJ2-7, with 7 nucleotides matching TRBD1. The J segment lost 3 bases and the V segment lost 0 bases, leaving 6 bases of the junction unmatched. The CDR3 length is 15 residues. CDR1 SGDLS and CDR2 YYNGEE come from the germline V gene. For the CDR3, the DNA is TGTGCCAGCAGCGTAGGTCCGACAGGGAGCTACGAGCAGTACTTC. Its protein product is CASSVGPTGSYEQYF.

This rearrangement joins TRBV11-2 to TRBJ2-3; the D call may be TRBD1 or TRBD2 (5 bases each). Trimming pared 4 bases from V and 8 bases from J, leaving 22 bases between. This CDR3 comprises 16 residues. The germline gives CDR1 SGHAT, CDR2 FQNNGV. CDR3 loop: CASSSGYGASKLTQYF. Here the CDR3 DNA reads TGTGCCAGCAGCTCTGGCTATGGGGCTAGCAAGCTTACGCAGTATTTT.

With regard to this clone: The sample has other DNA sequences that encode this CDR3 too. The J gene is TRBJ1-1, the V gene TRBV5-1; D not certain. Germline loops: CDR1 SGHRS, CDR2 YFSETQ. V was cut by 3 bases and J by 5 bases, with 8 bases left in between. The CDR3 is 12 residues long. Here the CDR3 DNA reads TGCGCCAGCAGCTCAGGAGGGACTGAAGCTTTCTTT. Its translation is CASSSGGTEAFF.

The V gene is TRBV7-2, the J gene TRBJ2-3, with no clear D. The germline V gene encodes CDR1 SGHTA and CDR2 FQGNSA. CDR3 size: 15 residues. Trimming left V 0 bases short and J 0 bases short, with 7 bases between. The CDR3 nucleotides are TGTGCCAGCAGCTTAGCGGGATTTAGCACAGATACGCAGTATTTT. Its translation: CASSLAGFSTDTQYF.

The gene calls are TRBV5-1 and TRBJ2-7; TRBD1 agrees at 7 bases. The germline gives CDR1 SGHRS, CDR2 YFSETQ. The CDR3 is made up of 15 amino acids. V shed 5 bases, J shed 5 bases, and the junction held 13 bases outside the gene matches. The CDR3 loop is CASSYIPGQKNEQYF. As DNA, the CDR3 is TGCGCCAGCAGTTATATACCGGGACAGAAAAACGAGCAGTACTTC.

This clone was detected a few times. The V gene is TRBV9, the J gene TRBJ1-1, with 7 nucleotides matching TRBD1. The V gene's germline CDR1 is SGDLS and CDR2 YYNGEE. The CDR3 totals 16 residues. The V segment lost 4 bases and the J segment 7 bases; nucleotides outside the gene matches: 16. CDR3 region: CASSPSRLTGMVEAFF. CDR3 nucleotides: TGTGCCAGCAGCCCCAGTCGGCTGACAGGGATGGTTGAAGCTTTCTTT.

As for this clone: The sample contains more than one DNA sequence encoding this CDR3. The CDR3 protein is CASSFSQETQYF. CDR3 coding DNA: TGCGCCAGCAGCTTTAGCCAAGAGACCCAGTACTTC. This chain links TRBV5-1 with TRBJ2-5; D ambiguous. Trimming removed 2 bases from V and 1 base from J, with 3 bases in between. Germline V gene sequence: CDR1 SGHRS, CDR2 YFSETQ. This CDR3 has 12 amino acids.

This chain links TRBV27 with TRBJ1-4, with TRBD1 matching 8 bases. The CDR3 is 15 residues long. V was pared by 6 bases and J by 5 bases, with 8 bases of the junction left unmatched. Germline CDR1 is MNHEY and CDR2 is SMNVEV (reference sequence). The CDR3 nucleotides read TGTGCCAGCAGGTCCCATGGACAGGGCAATGAAAAACTGTTTTTT. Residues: CASRSHGQGNEKLFF. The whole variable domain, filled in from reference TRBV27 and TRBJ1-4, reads EAQVTQNPRYLITVTGKKLTVTCSQNMNHEYMSWYRQDPGLGLRQIYYSMNVEVTDKGDVPEGYKVSRKEKRNFPLILESPSPNQTSLYFCASRSHGQGNEKLFFGSGTQLSVL.

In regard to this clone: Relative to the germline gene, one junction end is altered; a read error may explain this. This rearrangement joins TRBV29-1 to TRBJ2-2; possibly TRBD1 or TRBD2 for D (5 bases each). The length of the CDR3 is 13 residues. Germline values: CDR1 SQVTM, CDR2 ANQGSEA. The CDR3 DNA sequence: TGCAGCGTTTTGACGTACGGACACCGGGGAGCTGTTTTT. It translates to CSVLTYGHRGAVF.

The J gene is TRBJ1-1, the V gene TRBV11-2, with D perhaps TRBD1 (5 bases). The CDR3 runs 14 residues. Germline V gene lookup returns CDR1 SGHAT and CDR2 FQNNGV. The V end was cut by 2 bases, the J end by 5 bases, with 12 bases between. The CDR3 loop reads CASSLIPGQTEAFF. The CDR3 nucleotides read TGTGCCAGCAGCTTAATTCCGGGGCAAACTGAAGCTTTCTTT.

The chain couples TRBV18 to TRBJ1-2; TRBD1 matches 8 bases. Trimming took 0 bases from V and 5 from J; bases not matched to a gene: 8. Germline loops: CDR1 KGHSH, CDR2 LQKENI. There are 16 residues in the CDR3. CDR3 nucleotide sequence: TGTGCCAGCTCACCACCGTTCCAGGGGGCTGGGTATGGCTACACCTTC. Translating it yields CASSPPFQGAGYGYTF.

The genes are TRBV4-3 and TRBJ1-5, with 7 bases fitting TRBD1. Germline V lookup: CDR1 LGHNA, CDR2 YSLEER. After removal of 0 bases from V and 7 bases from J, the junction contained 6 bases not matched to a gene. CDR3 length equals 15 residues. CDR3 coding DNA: TGCGCCAGCAGCCAAGATGTGCAGGGGGGGCAGCCCCAGCATTTT. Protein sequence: CASSQDVQGGQPQHF.